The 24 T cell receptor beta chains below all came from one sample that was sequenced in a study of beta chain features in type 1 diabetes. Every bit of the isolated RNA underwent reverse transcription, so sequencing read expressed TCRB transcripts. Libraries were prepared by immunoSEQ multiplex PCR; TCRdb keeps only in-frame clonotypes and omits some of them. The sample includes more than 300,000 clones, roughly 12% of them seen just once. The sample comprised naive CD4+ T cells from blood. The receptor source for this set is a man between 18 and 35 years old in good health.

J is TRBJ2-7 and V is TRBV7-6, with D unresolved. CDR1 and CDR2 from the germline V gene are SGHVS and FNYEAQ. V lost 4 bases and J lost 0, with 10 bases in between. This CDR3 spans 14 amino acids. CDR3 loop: CASSSSPSSYEQYF. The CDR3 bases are TGTGCCAGCAGCTCCTCTCCCAGCTCCTACGAGCAGTACTTC. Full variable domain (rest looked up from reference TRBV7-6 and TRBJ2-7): GAGVSQSPRYKVTKRGQDVALRCDPISGHVSLYWYRQALGQGPEFLTYFNYEAQQDKSGLPNDRFSAERPEGSISTLTIQRTEQRDSAMYRCASSSSPSSYEQYFGPGTRLTVT.

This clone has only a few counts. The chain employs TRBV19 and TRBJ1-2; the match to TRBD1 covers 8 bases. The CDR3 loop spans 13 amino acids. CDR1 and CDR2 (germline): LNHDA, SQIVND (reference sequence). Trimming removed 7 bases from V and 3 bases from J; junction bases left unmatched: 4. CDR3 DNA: TGTGCCAGTAACAAACAGGGGGACTATGGCTACACCTTC. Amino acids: CASNKQGDYGYTF. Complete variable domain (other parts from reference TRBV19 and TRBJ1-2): DGGITQSPKYLFRKEGQNVTLSCEQNLNHDAMYWYRQDPGQGLRLIYYSQIVNDFQKGDIAEGYSVSREKKESFPLTVTSAQKNPTAFYLCASNKQGDYGYTFGSGTRLTVV.

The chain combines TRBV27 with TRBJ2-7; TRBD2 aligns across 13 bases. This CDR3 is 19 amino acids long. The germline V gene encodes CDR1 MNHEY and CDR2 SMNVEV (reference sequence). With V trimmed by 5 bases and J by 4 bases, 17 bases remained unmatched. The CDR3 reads CASSRRTGTGLAGAYEQYF. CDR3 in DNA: TGTGCCAGCAGTCGACGAACCGGGACAGGACTAGCGGGAGCGTACGAGCAGTACTTC.

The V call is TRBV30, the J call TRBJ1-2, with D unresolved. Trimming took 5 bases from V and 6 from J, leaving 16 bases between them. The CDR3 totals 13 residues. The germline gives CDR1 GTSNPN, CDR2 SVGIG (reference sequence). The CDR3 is CAWHLIAADGYTF. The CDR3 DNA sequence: TGTGCCTGGCACCTTATAGCGGCGGATGGCTACACCTTC.

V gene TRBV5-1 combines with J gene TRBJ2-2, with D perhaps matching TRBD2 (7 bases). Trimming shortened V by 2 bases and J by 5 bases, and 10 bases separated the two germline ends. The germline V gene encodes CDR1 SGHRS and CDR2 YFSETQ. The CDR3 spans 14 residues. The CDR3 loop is CASSLQGGTGELFF. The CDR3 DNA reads TGCGCCAGCAGCTTACAGGGAGGGACCGGGGAGCTGTTTTTT.

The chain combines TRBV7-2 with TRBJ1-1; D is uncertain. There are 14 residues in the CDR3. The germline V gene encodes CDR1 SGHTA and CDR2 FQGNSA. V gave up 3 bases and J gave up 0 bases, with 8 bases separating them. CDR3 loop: CASSFSQLNTEAFF. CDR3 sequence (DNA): TGTGCCAGCAGCTTCTCTCAGTTGAACACTGAAGCTTTCTTT.

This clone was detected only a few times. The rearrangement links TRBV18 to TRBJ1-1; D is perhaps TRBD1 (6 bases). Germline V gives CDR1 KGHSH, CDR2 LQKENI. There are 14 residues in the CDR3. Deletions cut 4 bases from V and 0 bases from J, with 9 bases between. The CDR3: CASSQTGMNTEAFF. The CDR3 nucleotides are TGTGCCAGCTCACAAACAGGGATGAACACTGAAGCTTTCTTT. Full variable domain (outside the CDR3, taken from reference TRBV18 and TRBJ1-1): NAGVMQNPRHLVRRRGQEARLRCSPMKGHSHVYWYRQLPEEGLKFMVYLQKENIIDESGMPKERFSAEFPKEGPSILRIQQVVRGDSAAYFCASSQTGMNTEAFFGQGTRLTVV.

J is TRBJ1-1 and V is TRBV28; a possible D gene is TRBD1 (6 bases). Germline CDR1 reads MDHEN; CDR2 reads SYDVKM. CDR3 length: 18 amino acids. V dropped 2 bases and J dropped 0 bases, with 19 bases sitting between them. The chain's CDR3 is CASSLSGIGGLVNTEAFF. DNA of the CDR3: TGTGCCAGCAGTTTAAGCGGGATCGGGGGCTTGGTGAACACTGAAGCTTTCTTT.

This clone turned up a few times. CDR3 nucleotides: TGTGCCAGCAGCCCAAGCGGAGTTACAGATACGCAGTATTTT. Translated, it gives CASSPSGVTDTQYF. J is TRBJ2-3 and V is TRBV6-5, with TRBD2 as a possible D gene (5 bases). The V gene's germline CDR1 is MNHEY and CDR2 SVGAGI. The CDR3 contains 14 residues. V was pared by 6 bases and J by 3 bases, with 13 bases between.

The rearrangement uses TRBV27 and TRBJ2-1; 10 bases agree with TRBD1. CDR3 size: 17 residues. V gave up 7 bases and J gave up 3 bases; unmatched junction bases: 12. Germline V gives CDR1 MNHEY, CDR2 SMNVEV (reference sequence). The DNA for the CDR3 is TGTGCCAGCACCGTATCCAGACAGGGGGCAGACTACAATGAGCAGTTCTTC. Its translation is CASTVSRQGADYNEQFF.

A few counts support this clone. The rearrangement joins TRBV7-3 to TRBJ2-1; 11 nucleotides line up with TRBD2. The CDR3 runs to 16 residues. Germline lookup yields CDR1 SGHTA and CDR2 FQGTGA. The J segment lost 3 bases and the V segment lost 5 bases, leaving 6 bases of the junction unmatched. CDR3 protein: CASSRSGTSGYNEQFF. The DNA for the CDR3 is TGTGCCAGCAGCCGTTCCGGGACTAGCGGCTACAATGAGCAGTTCTTC. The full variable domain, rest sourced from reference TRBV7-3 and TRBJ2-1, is GAGVSQTPSNKVTEKGKYVELRCDPISGHTALYWYRQSLGQGPEFLIYFQGTGAADDSGLPNDRFFAVRPEGSVSTLKIQRTERGDSAVYLCASSRSGTSGYNEQFFGPGTRLTVL.

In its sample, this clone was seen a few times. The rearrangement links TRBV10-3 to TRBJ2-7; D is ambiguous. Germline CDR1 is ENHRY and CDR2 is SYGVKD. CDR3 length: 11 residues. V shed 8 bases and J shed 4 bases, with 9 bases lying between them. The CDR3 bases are TGTGCCATCTCCCCCCTATACGAGCAGTACTTC. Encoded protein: CAISPLYEQYF.

CDR3 nucleotide sequence: TGTGCCAGCACCAGATCTAGCGGGCTCCAAGAGACCCAGTACTTC. It codes for CASTRSSGLQETQYF. The V call is TRBV25-1, the J call TRBJ2-5; TRBD2 aligns across 8 bases. CDR3 length: 15 amino acids. Trimming at V came to 7 bases and at J to 1 base, leaving 8 bases not matched to a gene. CDR1 MGHDK and CDR2 SYGVNS come from the germline V gene.

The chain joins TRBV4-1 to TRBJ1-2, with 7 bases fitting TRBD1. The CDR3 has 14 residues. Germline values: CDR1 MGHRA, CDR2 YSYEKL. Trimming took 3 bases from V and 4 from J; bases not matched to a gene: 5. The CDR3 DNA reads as TGCGCCAGCAGCCAGTTACAGGGGACCTATGGCTACACCTTC. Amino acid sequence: CASSQLQGTYGYTF.

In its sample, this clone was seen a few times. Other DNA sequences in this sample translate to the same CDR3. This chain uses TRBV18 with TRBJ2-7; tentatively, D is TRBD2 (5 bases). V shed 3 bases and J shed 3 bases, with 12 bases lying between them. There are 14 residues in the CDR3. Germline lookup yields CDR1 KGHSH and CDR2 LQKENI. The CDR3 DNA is TGTGCCAGCTCACCCCGGGGTTTGGGCTACGAGCAGTACTTC. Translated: CASSPRGLGYEQYF.

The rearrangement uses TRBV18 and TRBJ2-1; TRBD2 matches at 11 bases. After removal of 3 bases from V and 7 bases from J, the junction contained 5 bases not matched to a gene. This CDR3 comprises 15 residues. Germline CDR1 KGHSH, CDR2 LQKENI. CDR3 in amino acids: CASSPGLAEGNEQFF. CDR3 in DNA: TGTGCCAGCTCACCGGGACTAGCGGAGGGGAATGAGCAGTTCTTC.

CDR3 nucleotide sequence: TGTGCCAGCAGCCCAGAGGGAGGTCAGCCCCAGCATTTT. It is translated as CASSPEGGQPQHF. V is TRBV7-9 and J is TRBJ1-5; D not certain. Between the trimmed V and J ends, which lost 5 bases and 6 bases, there was a span of 11 bases. Looked up from germline, CDR1 is SEHNR and CDR2 is FQNEAQ (reference sequence). The CDR3 has 13 residues.

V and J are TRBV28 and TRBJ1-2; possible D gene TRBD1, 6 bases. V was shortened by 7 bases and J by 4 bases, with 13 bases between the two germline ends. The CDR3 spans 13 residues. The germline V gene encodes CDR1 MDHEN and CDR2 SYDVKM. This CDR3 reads CASTGGAGYGYTF. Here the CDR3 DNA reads TGTGCCAGCACGGGGGGCGCGGGCTATGGCTACACCTTC.

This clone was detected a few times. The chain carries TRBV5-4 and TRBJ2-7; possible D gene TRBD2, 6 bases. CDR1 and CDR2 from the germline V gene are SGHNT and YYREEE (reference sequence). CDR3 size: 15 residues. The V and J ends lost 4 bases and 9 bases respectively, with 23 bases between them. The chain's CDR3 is CASSPRRDPNPAQYF. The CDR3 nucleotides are TGTGCCAGCAGCCCCAGGAGGGACCCCAACCCCGCGCAGTACTTC. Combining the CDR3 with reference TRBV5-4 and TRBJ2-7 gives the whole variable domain ETGVTQSPTHLIKTRGQQVTLRCSSQSGHNTVSWYQQALGQGPQFIFQYYREEENGRGNFPPRFSGLQFPNYSSELNVNALELDDSALYLCASSPRRDPNPAQYFGPGTRLTVT.

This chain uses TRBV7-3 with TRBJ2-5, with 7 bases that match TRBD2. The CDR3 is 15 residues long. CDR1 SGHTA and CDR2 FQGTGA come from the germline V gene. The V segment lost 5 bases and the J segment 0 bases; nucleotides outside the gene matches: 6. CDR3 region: CASSLHGTNQETQYF. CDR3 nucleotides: TGTGCCAGCAGCCTACACGGGACTAACCAAGAGACCCAGTACTTC.

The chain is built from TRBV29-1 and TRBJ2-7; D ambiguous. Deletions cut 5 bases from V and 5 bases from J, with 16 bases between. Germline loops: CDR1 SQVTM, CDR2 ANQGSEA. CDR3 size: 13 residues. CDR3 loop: CSVSEDPENEQYF. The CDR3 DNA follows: TGCAGCGTTTCAGAGGATCCTGAGAACGAGCAGTACTTC.

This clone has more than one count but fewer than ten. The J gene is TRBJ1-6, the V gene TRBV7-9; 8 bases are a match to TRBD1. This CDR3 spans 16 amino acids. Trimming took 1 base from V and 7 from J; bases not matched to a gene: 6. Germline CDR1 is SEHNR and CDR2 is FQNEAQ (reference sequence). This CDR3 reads CASSLEGTGANSPLHF. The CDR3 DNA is TGTGCCAGCAGCTTAGAGGGGACAGGTGCGAATTCACCCCTCCACTTT. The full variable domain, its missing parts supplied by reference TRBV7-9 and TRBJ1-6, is DTGVSQNPRHKITKRGQNVTFRCDPISEHNRLYWYRQTLGQGPEFLTYFQNEAQLEKSRLLSDRFSAERPKGSFSTLEIQRTEQGDSAMYLCASSLEGTGANSPLHFGNGTRLTVT.

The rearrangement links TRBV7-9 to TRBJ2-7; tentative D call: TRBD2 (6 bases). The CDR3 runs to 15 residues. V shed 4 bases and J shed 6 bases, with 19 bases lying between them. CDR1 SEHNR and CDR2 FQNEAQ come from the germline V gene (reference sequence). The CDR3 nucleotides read TGTGCCAGCAGCTCCCTCCGCGGGGACCTCTCCGAGCAGTACTTC. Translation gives CASSSLRGDLSEQYF.

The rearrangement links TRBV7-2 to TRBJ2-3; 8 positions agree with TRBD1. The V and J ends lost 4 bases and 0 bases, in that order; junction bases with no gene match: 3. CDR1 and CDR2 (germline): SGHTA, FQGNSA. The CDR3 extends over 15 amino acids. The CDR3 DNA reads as TGTGCCAGCAGCTCAGGGACAGGAAGCACAGATACGCAGTATTTT. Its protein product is CASSSGTGSTDTQYF.